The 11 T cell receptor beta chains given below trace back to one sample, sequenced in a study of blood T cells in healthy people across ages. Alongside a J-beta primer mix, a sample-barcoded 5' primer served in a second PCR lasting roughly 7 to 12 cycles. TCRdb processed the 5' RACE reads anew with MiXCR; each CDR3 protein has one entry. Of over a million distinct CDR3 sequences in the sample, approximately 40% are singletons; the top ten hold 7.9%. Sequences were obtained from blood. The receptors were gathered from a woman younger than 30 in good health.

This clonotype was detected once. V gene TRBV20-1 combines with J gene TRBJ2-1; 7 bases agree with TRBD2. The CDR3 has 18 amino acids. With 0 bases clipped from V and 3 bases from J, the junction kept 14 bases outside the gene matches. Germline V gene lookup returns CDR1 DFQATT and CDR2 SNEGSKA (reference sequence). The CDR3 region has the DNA TGCAGTGCTAGAGATGGGTTTGGGGAGGGCCTTTTCTACAATGAGCAGTTCTTC. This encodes CSARDGFGEGLFYNEQFF.

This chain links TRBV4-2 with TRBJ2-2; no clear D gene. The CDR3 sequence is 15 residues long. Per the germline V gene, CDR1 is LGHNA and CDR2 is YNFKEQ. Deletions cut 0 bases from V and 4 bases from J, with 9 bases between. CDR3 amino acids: CASSQDSRITGELFF. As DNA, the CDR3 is TGTGCCAGCAGCCAAGATTCGCGGATCACCGGGGAGCTGTTTTTT.

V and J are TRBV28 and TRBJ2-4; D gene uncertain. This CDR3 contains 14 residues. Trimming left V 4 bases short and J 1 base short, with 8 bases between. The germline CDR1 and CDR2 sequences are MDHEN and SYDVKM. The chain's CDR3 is CASSYPAAKNIQYF. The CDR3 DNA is TGTGCCAGCAGTTATCCTGCGGCCAAAAACATTCAGTACTTC.

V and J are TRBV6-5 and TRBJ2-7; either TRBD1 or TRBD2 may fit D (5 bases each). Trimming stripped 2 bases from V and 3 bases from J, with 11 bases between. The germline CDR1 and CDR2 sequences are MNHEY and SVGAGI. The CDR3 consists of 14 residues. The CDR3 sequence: CASSYGDGNYEQYF. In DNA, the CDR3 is TGTGCCAGCAGTTACGGGGACGGAAACTACGAGCAGTACTTC.

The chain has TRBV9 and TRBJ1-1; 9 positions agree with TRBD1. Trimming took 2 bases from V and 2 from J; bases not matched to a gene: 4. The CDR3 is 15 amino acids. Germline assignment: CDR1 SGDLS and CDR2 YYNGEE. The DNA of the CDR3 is TGTGCCAGCAGCGTCTCGGGACAGGGAAACACTGAAGCTTTCTTT. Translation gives CASSVSGQGNTEAFF. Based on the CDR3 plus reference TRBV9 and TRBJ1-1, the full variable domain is DSGVTQTPKHLITATGQRVTLRCSPRSGDLSVYWYQQSLDQGLQFLIQYYNGEERAKGNILERFSAQQFPDLHSELNLSSLELGDSALYFCASSVSGQGNTEAFFGQGTRLTVV.

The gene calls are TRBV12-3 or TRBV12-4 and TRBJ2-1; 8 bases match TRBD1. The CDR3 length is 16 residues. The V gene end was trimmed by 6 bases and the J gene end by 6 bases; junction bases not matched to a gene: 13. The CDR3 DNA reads TGTGCCAGCAGGCAACCGGGACAGGCGAAGGTCAATGAGCAGTTCTTC. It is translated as CASRQPGQAKVNEQFF.

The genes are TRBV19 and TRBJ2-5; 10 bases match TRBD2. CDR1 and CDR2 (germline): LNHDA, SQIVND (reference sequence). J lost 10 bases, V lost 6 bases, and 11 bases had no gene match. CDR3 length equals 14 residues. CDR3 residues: CASRTSGTSVIQYF. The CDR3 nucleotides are TGTGCCAGTAGGACTTCCGGGACTAGCGTGATCCAGTACTTC.

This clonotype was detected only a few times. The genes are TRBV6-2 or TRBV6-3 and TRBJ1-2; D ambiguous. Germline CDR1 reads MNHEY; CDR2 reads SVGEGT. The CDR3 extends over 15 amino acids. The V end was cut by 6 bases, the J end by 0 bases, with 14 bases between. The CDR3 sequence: CASRPQPGPNYGYTF. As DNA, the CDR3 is TGTGCCAGCAGGCCCCAACCGGGTCCTAACTATGGCTACACCTTC.

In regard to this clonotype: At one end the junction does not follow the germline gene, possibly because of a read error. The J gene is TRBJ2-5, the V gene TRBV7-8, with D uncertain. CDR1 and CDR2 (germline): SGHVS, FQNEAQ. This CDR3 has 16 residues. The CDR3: CASSLEDFMYQETRYF. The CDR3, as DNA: TGTGCCAGCAGCTTAGAAGACTTTATGTACCAAGAGACCCGGTACTTC.

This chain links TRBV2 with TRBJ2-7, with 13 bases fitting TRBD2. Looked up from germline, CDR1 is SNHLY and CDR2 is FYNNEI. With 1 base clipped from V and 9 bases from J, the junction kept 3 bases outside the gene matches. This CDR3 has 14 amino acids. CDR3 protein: CASSEGLAGGAQYF. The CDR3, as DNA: TGTGCCAGCAGTGAAGGACTAGCGGGAGGTGCGCAGTACTTC.

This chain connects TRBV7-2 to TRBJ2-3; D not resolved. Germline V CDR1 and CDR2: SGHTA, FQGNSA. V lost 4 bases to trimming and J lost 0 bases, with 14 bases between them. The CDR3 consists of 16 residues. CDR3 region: CASSSSHPASTDTQYF. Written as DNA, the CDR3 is TGTGCCAGCAGCTCCTCCCACCCGGCTAGCACAGATACGCAGTATTTT.